Below, 3 T cell receptor beta chains from the same sample are listed, as sequenced in a study of T cell responses to AZD1222 COVID-19 vaccine. TCRdb keeps only in-frame clones here, not all; method: immunoSEQ multiplex PCR. The table records about 160,000 clones, about 89% of them present only once. The sample in question was peripheral blood, obtained on day 0 of AZD1222 vaccination. The receptor set was obtained from an adult in good health.

The chain uses TRBV14 and TRBJ2-7; unclear D gene. Trimming pared 2 bases from V and 0 bases from J, leaving 8 bases between. Germline CDR1 SGHDN, CDR2 FVKESK. The CDR3 runs 14 residues. The CDR3 DNA reads as TGTGCCAGCAGCCAATGGAAAAGCTCCTACGAGCAGTACTTC. This sequence encodes CASSQWKSSYEQYF.

This rearrangement joins TRBV7-2 to TRBJ1-4, with 8 positions matching TRBD1. The V gene's germline CDR1 is SGHTA and CDR2 FQGNSA. The CDR3 contains 15 residues. After removal of 3 bases from V and 6 bases from J, the junction contained 6 bases not matched to a gene. CDR3 nucleotides: TGTGCCAGCAGCTTTAGTTCAGGGGGCCATGAAAAACTGTTTTTT. This translates into CASSFSSGGHEKLFF.

The chain links TRBV11-2 to TRBJ1-1, with D unclear. Germline assignment: CDR1 SGHAT and CDR2 FQNNGV. With 5 bases removed from V and 3 bases from J, the gap between germline ends came to 7 bases. The CDR3 has 12 residues. This CDR3 is CASSESYTEAFF. The CDR3 DNA is TGTGCCAGCAGCGAGTCCTACACTGAAGCTTTCTTT.